Listed below are T cell receptor beta chains from one sample, sequenced in a study of blood T cell repertoires in COVID-19. Some clones are missing from TCRdb's copy, which holds only in-frame ones; the method was immunoSEQ multiplex PCR. The profile shows over 100,000 clones, about four fifths of them singletons. Sequencing was performed on peripheral blood. The receptors come from a man between 60 and 75 years old with active or convalescent COVID-19. Both conserved end residues are part of each CDR3. D genes are given only for firm matches.

d_call: TRBD2
j_call: TRBJ2-3
v_call: TRBV13
cdr3_aa: CASSLRTGGPLDTQYF
cdr3_nt: TGTGCCAGCAGCTTAAGAACGGGAGGGCCCCTCGATACGCAGTATTTT

d_call: TRBD1
j_call: TRBJ2-3
v_call: TRBV7-3
cdr3_aa: CASSQGTANTDTQYF
cdr3_nt: TGTGCCAGCAGTCAGGGGACAGCCAACACAGATACGCAGTATTTT

d_call: NA
j_call: TRBJ1-2
v_call: TRBV5-1
cdr3_aa: CASSVASREGYTF
cdr3_nt: TGCGCCAGCAGCGTAGCAAGCCGGGAAGGCTACACCTTC

d_call: NA
j_call: TRBJ1-2
v_call: TRBV27
cdr3_aa: CASSPGDAGTSGYTF
cdr3_nt: TGTGCCAGCAGTCCGGGGGACGCCGGGACTTCTGGCTACACCTTC

d_call: TRBD2
j_call: TRBJ2-5
v_call: TRBV5-1
cdr3_aa: CASSAMGGMETQYF
cdr3_nt: TGCGCCAGCAGCGCGATGGGGGGGATGGAGACCCAGTACTTC

d_call: TRBD1
j_call: TRBJ2-7
v_call: TRBV11-3
cdr3_aa: CASSLRTGRSEQYF
cdr3_nt: TGTGCCAGCAGCTTACGGACAGGGCGAAGCGAGCAGTACTTC

d_call: TRBD1
j_call: TRBJ2-1
v_call: TRBV28
cdr3_aa: CASITGTGPNEQFF
cdr3_nt: TGTGCCAGCATTACGGGGACAGGGCCCAATGAGCAGTTCTTC

d_call: TRBD2
j_call: TRBJ2-3
v_call: TRBV6-2/TRBV6-3
cdr3_aa: CASRPAGGPSDTQYF
cdr3_nt: TGTGCCAGCAGGCCTGCGGGAGGGCCCTCAGATACGCAGTATTTT

d_call: NA
j_call: TRBJ1-2
v_call: TRBV27
cdr3_aa: CASSSQSRGPLADGYTF
cdr3_nt: TGTGCCAGCAGTTCGCAAAGCAGGGGCCCCTTAGCTGATGGCTACACCTTC

d_call: TRBD1
j_call: TRBJ1-1
v_call: TRBV6-1
cdr3_aa: CASSDQGDTEAFF
cdr3_nt: TGTGCCAGCAGTGACCAGGGGGACACTGAAGCTTTCTTT

d_call: TRBD2
j_call: TRBJ2-1
v_call: TRBV6-2/TRBV6-3
cdr3_aa: CASSSGTSGRRDEQFF
cdr3_nt: TGTGCCAGCAGCTCCGGGACTAGCGGGAGACGGGATGAGCAGTTCTTC